The 4 T cell receptor beta chains listed next were all sequenced from one sample in a study of cytomegalovirus exposure and HLA in healthy donors. The PCR was carried out with 60 Vbeta primers and 13 Jbeta primers. The assay was immunoSEQ multiplex PCR, and TCRdb's table has in-frame clones only and misses some. The sample table sets out about 130,000 clones. The sequenced sample was PBMCs. All receptors come from a woman aged 60-70 years in good health and CMV-seronegative.

The chain couples TRBV7-8 to TRBJ2-5, with 10 positions matching TRBD1. The closer fit of TRBJ2-7 to the DNA end suggests the J call may be wrong. CDR1 is SGHVS and CDR2 is FQNEAQ in the germline V gene. This CDR3 has 15 amino acids. CDR3 sequence reads: CASSRTGQGFYEQYF. CDR3 sequence (DNA): TGTGCCAGCAGCCGGACGGGACAGGGGTTCTACGAGCAGTACTTC.

J is TRBJ1-3 and V is TRBV6-5; TRBD1 is a possible D gene (5 bases). From germline, CDR1 is MNHEY and CDR2 SVGAGI. Trimming cost V 6 bases and J 0 bases, with 12 bases left between them. This CDR3 comprises 15 residues. The chain's CDR3 is CASRGLGASGNTIYF. CDR3 sequence (DNA): TGTGCCAGCAGGGGGCTTGGCGCCTCTGGAAACACCATATATTTT.

This chain connects TRBV29-1 to TRBJ2-3, with TRBD2 identical over 11 bases. V lost 8 bases and J lost 4; bases outside the gene matches: 8. Germline assignment: CDR1 SQVTM and CDR2 ANQGSEA. The CDR3 sequence is 14 residues long. CDR3 protein: CSLRTSGLSDTQYF. In nucleotides, the CDR3 is TGCAGCTTACGGACTAGCGGGTTATCAGATACGCAGTATTTT.

The chain employs TRBV2 and TRBJ1-1; D perhaps matches TRBD1 (6 bases). Germline CDR1 SNHLY, CDR2 FYNNEI. Trimming took 1 base from V and 7 from J, leaving 13 bases between them. This CDR3 is 14 amino acids long. The CDR3 is CASSEGTVPGEAFF. The CDR3 region has the DNA TGTGCCAGCAGTGAAGGGACAGTACCCGGTGAAGCTTTCTTT.